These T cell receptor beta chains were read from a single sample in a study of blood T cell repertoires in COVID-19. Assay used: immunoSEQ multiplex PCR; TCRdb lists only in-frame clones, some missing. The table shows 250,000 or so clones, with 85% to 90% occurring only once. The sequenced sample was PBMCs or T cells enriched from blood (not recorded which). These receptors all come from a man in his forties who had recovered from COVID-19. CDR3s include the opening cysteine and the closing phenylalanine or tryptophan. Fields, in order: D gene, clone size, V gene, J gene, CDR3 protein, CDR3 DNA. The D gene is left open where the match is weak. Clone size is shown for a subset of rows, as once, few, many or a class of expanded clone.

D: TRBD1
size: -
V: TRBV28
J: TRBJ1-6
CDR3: CASSLGGQGGGNSPLHF
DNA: TGTGCCAGCAGTTTAGGGGGGCAGGGGGGTGGAAATTCACCCCTCCACTTT

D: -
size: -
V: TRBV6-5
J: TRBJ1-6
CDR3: CASSYSVANDNSPLHF
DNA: TGTGCCAGCAGTTACTCCGTAGCTAACGATAATTCACCCCTCCACTTT

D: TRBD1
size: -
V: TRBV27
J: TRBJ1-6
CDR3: CASSYRGGNSPLHF
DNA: TGTGCCAGCAGTTACAGGGGAGGAAATTCACCCCTCCACTTT

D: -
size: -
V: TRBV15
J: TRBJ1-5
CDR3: CATSRDRGISQPQHF
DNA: TGTGCCACCAGCAGAGACAGGGGAATAAGTCAGCCCCAGCATTTT

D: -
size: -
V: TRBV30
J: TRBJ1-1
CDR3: CAWTTTAGRGTEAFF
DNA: TGTGCCTGGACCACCACGGCAGGAAGGGGAACTGAAGCTTTCTTT

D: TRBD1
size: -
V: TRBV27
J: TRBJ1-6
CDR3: CASSLFRGVNSPLHF
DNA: TGTGCCAGCAGTTTATTCAGGGGGGTTAATTCACCCCTCCACTTT

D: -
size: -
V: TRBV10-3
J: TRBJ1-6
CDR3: CAISDGSHRSPLHF
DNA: TGTGCCATCAGTGATGGTAGTCACAGATCACCCCTCCACTTT

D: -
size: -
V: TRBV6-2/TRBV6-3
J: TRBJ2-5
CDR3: CASSYSKALPDF
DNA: TGTGCCAGCAGTTACTCGAAAGCGCTACCGGACTTC

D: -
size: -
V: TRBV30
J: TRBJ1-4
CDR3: CAWSGSGEKLFF
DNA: TGTGCCTGGAGTGGGTCGGGGGAAAAACTGTTTTTT

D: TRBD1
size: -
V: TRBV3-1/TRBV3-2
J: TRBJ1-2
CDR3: CASSQDLTGGWYGYTF
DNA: TGTGCCAGCAGCCAAGATCTTACAGGGGGCTGGTATGGCTACACCTTC

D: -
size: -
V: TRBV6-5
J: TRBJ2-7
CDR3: CASSYSGGGSYEQYF
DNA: TGTGCCAGCAGTTACTCAGGGGGTGGAAGCTACGAGCAGTACTTC

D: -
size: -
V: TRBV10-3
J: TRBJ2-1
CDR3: CAISGTHPYNEQFF
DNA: TGTGCCATCAGTGGGACACACCCGTACAATGAGCAGTTCTTC

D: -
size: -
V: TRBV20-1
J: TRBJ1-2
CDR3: CSADRDYGYTF
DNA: TGCAGTGCCGACCGGGACTATGGCTACACCTTC

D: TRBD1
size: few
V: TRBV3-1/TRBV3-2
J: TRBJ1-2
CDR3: CASSHDTGGAGYTF
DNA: TGTGCCAGCAGCCACGATACAGGGGGCGCTGGCTACACCTTC

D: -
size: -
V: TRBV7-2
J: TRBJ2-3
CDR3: CASSLSGQSTDTQYF
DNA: TGTGCCAGCAGCTTAAGCGGACAGAGCACAGATACGCAGTATTTT

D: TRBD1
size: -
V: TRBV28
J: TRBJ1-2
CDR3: CASSSTWDRGRSSYGYTF
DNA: TGTGCCAGCAGTTCCACCTGGGACAGGGGGCGCAGTAGCTATGGCTACACCTTC

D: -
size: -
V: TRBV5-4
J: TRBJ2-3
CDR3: CASSLEGVRVPDTQYF
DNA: TGTGCCAGCAGCTTGGAAGGAGTCAGGGTACCAGATACGCAGTATTTT

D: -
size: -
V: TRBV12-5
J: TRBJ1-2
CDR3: CASGPNRDLLHGYTF
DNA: TGTGCTAGTGGTCCGAACAGGGATCTTTTGCATGGCTACACCTTC

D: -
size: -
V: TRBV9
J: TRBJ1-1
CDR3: CASSVVSGGYTEAFF
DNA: TGTGCCAGCAGCGTAGTGTCTGGAGGTTACACTGAAGCTTTCTTT

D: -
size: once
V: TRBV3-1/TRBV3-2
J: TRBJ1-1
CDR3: CASSPWGVAGGGGTEAFF
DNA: TGTGCCAGCAGCCCCTGGGGTGTTGCGGGGGGAGGCGGCACTGAAGCTTTCTTT

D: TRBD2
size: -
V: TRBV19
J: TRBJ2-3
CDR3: CASSPTRLAGASTSTDTQYF
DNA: TGTGCCAGTAGTCCCACCCGACTAGCGGGAGCAAGCACTAGCACAGATACGCAGTATTTT

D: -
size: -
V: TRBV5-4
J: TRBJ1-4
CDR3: CASSPGGGEKLFF
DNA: TGTGCCAGCAGCCCCGGGGGTGGTGAAAAACTGTTTTTT

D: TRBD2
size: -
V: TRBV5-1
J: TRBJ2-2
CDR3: CASSFLAGLNTGELFF
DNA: TGCGCCAGCAGCTTCCTAGCGGGACTTAACACCGGGGAGCTGTTTTTT

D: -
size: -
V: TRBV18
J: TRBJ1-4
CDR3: CASSPTLNEKLFF
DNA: TGTGCCAGCTCACCAACTCTTAATGAAAAACTGTTTTTT